The clone carrying this T cell receptor (beta chain) was seen once. This entry comes from a study of blood T cell repertoires in COVID-19. Study information: Sources were T cells, B-cell-depleted T cells, or PBMCs; the material itself was cDNA or gDNA.

Under the authors' procedure: Amplification from reference gene primers served as the basis for estimated nucleated cell counts. Clones were sequenced by immunoSEQ multiplex PCR, and TCRdb holds only the in-frame ones, with some missing. V and J calls and clone size are as listed in that table; D and trimming were resolved from the DNA. The sample has 200,000 to 300,000 clones; more than 85% are singletons. Material: peripheral blood. This receptor was obtained from a person aged 18 to 30 with COVID-19, enrolled during active disease.

The CDR3 DNA follows: TGCAGCGTAGCAACATCGGGACTAGCGGGAGGACGGGCCAAAAACATTCAGTACTTC. This sequence encodes CSVATSGLAGGRAKNIQYF. V usage is TRBV29-1 and J usage is TRBJ2-4, with TRBD2 identical over 15 bases. The CDR3 is 19 amino acids. CDR1 is SQVTM, CDR2 ANQGSEA, per germline. V dropped 6 bases and J dropped 1; count of bases not matched to a gene: 13. The full variable domain, its missing parts supplied by reference TRBV29-1 and TRBJ2-4, is SAVISQKPSRDICQRGTSLTIQCQVDSQVTMMFWYRQQPGQSLTLIATANQGSEATYESGFVIDKFPISRPNLTFSTLTVSNMSPEDSSIYLCSVATSGLAGGRAKNIQYFGAGTRLSVL.